The source of this T cell receptor beta chain is a study of blood T cell repertoires in COVID-19. At the level of the study: The United States, Italy and Spain provided the acute and convalescent COVID-19 samples. From T cells, B-cell-depleted T cells, or PBMCs came the material, which was cDNA or gDNA.

Per the original data handling: Amplified reference gene primers provided the basis for estimating nucleated cell counts. The repertoire was sequenced with immunoSEQ multiplex PCR; TCRdb's copy has only in-frame clones and lacks some. V, J and clone size derive from that table, while D and trimming were established from the DNA sequence. Found here are 180,000 or so clones, 80% to 90% of them singletons; the top ten hold approximately 8%. V was clipped by 2 bases and J by 1 base, with 12 bases between them. The CDR3 totals 15 residues. Germline CDR1 is SGHTA and CDR2 is FQGTGA. The receptor's source is a man aged 60 to 69 with acute or convalescent COVID-19. The sample consisted of peripheral blood. The J gene is TRBJ2-7, the V gene TRBV7-3; maybe TRBD1 (6 bases). CDR3 nucleotide sequence: TGTGCCAGCAGCTTAGGTGGGACACGATCCTACGAGCAGTACTTC. Translated, it gives CASSLGGTRSYEQYF.